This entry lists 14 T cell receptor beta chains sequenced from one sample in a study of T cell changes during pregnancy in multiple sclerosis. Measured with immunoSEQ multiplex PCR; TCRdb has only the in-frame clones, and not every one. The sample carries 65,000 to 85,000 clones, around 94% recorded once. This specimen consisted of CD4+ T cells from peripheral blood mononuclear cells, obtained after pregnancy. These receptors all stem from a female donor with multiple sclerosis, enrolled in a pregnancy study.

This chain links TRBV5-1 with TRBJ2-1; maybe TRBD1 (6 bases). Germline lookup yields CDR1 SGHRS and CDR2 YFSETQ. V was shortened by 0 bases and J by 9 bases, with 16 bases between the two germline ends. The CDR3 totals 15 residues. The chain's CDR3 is CASSLEVSGRGEQFF. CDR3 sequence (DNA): TGCGCCAGCAGCTTGGAGGTCTCAGGCAGGGGTGAGCAGTTCTTC.

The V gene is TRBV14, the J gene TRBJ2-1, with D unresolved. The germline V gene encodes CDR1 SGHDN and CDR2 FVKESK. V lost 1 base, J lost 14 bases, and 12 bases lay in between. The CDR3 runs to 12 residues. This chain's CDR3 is CASSQVSTKKFF. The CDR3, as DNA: TGTGCCAGCAGCCAAGTGAGTACGAAGAAGTTCTTC.

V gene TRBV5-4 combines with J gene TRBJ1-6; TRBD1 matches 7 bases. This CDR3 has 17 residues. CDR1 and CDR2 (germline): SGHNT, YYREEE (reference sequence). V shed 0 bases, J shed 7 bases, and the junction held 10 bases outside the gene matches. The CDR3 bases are TGTGCCAGCAGCTTGGCTAATCAACAGGGGAGGAATTCACCCCTCCACTTT. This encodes CASSLANQQGRNSPLHF.

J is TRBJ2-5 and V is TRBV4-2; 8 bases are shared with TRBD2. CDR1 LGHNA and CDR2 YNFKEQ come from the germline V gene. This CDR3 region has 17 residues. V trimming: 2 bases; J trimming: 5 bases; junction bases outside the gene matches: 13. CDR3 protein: CASSQLVRSGSEETQYF. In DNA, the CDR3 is TGTGCCAGCAGCCAATTGGTGCGCAGCGGGAGTGAGGAGACCCAGTACTTC.

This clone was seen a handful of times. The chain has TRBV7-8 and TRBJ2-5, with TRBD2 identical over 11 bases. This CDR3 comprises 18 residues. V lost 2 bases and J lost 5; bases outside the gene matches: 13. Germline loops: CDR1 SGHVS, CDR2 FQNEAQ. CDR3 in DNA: TGTGCCAGCAGCTTAAATCTAGCGGGAGGTCCAGGGGAGGAGACCCAGTACTTC. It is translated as CASSLNLAGGPGEETQYF.

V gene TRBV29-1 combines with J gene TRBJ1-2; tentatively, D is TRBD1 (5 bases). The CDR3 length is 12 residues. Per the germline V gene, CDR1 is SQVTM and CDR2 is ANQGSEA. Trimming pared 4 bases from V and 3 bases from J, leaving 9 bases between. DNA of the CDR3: TGCAGCGTTGCCGGGGGAGACTATGGCTACACCTTC. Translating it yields CSVAGGDYGYTF. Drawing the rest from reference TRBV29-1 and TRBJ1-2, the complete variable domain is SAVISQKPSRDICQRGTSLTIQCQVDSQVTMMFWYRQQPGQSLTLIATANQGSEATYESGFVIDKFPISRPNLTFSTLTVSNMSPEDSSIYLCSVAGGDYGYTFGSGTRLTVV.

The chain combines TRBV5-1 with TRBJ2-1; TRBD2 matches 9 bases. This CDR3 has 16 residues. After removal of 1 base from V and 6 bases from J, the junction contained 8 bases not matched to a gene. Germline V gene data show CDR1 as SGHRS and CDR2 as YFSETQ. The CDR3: CASSLFAGGPRNEQFF. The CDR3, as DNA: TGCGCCAGCAGCTTGTTTGCGGGAGGGCCTCGCAATGAGCAGTTCTTC.

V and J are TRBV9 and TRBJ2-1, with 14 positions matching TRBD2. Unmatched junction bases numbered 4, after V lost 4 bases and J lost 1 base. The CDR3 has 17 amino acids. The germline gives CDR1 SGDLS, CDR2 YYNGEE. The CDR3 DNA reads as TGTGCCAGCAGCCCCCGGACTAGCGGGAGGTCCTACAATGAGCAGTTCTTC. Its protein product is CASSPRTSGRSYNEQFF.

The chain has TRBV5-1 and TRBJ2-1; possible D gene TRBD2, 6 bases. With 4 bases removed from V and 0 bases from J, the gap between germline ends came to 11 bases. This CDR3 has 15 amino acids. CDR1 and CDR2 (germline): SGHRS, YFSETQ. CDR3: CASSPLGSSYNEQFF. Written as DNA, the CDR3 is TGCGCCAGCAGCCCCCTCGGGAGCTCCTACAATGAGCAGTTCTTC.

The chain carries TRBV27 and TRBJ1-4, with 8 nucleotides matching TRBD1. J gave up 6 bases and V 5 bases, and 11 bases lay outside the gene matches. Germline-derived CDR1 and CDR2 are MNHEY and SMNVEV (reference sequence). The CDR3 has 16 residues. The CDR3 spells CASSGRETGDYEKLFF. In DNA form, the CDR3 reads TGTGCCAGCAGTGGCCGGGAGACAGGGGACTATGAAAAACTGTTTTTT.

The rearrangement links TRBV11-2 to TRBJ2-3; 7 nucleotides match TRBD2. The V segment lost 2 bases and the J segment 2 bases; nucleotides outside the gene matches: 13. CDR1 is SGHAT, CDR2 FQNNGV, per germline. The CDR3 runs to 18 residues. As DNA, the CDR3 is TGTGCCAGCAGCTTAAGCCCAATAAAGCGGGGAAACACAGATACGCAGTATTTT. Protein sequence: CASSLSPIKRGNTDTQYF.

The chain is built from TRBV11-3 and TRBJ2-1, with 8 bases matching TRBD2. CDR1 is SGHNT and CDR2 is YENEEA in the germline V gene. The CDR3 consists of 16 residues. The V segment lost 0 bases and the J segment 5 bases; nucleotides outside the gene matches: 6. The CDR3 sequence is CASSLDGGRIHNEQFF. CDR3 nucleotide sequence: TGTGCCAGCAGCTTAGATGGCGGGAGGATTCACAATGAGCAGTTCTTC. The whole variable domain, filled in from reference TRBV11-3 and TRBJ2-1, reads EAGVVQSPRYKIIEKKQPVAFWCNPISGHNTLYWYLQNLGQGPELLIRYENEEAVDDSQLPKDRFSAERLKGVDSTLKIQPAELGDSAVYLCASSLDGGRIHNEQFFGPGTRLTVL.

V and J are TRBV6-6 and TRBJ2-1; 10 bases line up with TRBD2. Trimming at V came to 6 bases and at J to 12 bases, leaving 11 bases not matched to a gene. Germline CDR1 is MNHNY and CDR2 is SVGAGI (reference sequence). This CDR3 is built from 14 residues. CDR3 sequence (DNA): TGTGCCAGCAGCTCCGGGACTAGCGCCCCCAGGCAGTTCTTC. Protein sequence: CASSSGTSAPRQFF.

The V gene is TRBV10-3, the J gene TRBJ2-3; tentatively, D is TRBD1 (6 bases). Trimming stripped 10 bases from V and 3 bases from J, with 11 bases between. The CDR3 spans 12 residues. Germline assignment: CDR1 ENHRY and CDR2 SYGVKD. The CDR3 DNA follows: TGTGCCAGTACAACAGGGACAGATACGCAGTATTTT. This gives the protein CASTTGTDTQYF.